Below, one TCR beta chain is given with its context. Its target is not known. At one end the junction does not follow the germline gene, possibly because of a read error. The method was immunoSEQ multiplex PCR; TCRdb's version includes in-frame clones alone and lacks a portion of them. The data hold about 590,000 clones, with 95% observed a single time. The data belong to a study of shared clonotypes between healthy human individuals. Study outcomes and limitations: The represented genetic and exposure-history diversity was limited by the small number of donors. The sharing of 4% to 5.5% of naive CD4 clonotypes was seen across a few donors.

Looked up from germline, CDR1 is SGHTA and CDR2 is FQGNSA. The CDR3 length is 15 residues. Naive CD8 cells comprised CD45RO-negative, CCR7-positively selected cells, excluding terminally differentiated effector memory CD45RA+ cells. The chain has TRBV7-2 and TRBJ2-7; D is perhaps TRBD1 or TRBD2 (5 bases each). This sequence originates from a woman aged 25 to 39 in good health. The sample taken for sequencing was naive CD8+ T cells sorted from blood. The CDR3: CASRFVGAPTYEQYF. In DNA form, the CDR3 reads TGTGCCAGCCGCTTCGTCGGGGCACCGACCTACGAGCAGTACTTC. The whole variable domain, remainder taken from reference TRBV7-2 and TRBJ2-7, is GAGVSQSPSNKVTEKGKDVELRCDPISGHTALYWYRQSLGQGLEFLIYFQGNSAPDKSGLPSDRFSAERTGGSVSTLTIQRTQQEDSAVYLCASRFVGAPTYEQYFGPGTRLTVT.